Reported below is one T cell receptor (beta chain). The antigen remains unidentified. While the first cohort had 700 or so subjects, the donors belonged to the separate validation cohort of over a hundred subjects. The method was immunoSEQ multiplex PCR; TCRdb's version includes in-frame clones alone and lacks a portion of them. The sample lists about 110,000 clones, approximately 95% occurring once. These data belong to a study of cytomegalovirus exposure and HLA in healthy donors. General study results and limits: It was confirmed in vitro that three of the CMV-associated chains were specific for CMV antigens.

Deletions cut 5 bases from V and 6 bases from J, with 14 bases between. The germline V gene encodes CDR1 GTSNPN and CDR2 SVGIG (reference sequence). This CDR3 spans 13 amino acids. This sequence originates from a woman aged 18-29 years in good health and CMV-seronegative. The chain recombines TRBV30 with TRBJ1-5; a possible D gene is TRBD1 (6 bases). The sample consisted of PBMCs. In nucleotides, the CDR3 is TGTGCCTGGCGAACCCAGGGGAGTCAGCCCCAGCATTTT. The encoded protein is CAWRTQGSQPQHF.